This T cell receptor (beta chain) originates from a study of TIL therapy for anti-PD-1-resistant metastatic lung cancer. For the study at large: Most patients had lung adenocarcinoma.

This CDR3 comprises 16 residues. The V and J ends lost 4 bases and 0 bases respectively, with 16 bases between them. Germline V CDR1 and CDR2: MNHEY, SVGAGI. Sequencing used immunoSEQ v3. Clones were read by immunoSEQ multiplex PCR, and TCRdb kept only the in-frame ones, dropping some. The table includes about 14,000 clones, about three fifths detected once. Time point denoted: pre-treatment sample, taken before nivolumab and TIL therapy. Pleural nodules or supraclavicular lymph nodes made up most of the excised metastases sampled. This material consisted of tumor tissue, taken at baseline. This clonotype originated in a woman aged 25-85 years with non-small cell lung cancer. V usage is TRBV6-5 and J usage is TRBJ2-7; no firm D call. CDR3 DNA: TGTGCCAGCAGTTTAGGCGTGGGAAGCCTCTCCTACGAGCAGTACTTC. Residues: CASSLGVGSLSYEQYF.